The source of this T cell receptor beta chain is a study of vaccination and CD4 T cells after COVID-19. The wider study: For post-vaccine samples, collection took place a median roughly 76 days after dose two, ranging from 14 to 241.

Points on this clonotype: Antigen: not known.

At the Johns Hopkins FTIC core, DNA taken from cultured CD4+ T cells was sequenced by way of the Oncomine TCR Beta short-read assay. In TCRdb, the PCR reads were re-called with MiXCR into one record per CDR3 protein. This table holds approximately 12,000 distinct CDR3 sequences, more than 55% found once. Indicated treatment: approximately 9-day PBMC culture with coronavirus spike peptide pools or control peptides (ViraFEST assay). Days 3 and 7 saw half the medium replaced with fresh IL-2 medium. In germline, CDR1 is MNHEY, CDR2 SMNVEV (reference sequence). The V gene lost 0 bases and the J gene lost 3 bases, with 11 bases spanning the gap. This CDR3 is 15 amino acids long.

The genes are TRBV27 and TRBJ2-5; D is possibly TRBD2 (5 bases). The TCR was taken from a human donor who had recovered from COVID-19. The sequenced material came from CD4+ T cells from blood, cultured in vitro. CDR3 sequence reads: CASSLSAGWEETQYF. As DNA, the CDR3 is TGTGCCAGCAGTTTATCCGCGGGTTGGGAAGAGACCCAGTACTTC.